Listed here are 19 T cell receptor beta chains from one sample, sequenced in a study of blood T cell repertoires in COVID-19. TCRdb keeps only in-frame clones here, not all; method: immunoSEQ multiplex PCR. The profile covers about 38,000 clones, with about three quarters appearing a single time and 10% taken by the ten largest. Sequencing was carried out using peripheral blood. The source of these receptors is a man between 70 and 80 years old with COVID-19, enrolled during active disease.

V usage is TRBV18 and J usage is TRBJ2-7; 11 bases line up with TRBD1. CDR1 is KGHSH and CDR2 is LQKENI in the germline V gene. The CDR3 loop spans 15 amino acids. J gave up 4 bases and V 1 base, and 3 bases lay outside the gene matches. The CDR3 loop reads CASSPQGQGVYEQYF. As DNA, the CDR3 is TGTGCCAGCTCACCACAGGGACAGGGGGTGTACGAGCAGTACTTC.

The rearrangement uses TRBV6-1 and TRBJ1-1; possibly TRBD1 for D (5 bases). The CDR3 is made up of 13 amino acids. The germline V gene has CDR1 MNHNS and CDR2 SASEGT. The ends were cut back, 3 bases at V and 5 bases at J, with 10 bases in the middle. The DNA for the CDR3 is TGTGCCAGCAGTGAGGGGCCGTGGACTGAAGCTTTCTTT. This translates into CASSEGPWTEAFF.

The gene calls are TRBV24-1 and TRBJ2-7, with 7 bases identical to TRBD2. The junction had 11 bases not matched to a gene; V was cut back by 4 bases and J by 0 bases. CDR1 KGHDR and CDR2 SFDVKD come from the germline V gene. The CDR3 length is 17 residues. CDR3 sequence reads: CATSEGRLALSSYEQYF. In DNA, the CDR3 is TGTGCCACCAGTGAGGGGCGACTAGCACTGAGCTCCTACGAGCAGTACTTC.

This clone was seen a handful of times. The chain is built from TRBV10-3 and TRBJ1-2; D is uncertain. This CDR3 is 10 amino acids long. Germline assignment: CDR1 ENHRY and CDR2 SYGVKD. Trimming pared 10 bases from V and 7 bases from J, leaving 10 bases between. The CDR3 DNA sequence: TGTGCCACCTACAACAGTGGCTACACCTTC. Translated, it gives CATYNSGYTF.

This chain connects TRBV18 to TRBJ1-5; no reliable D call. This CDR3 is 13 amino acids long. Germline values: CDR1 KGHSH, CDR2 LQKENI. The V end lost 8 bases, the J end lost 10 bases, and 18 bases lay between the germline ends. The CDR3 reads CASGKRREGPQHF. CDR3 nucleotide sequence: TGTGCCAGCGGCAAAAGGAGGGAAGGCCCCCAGCATTTT.

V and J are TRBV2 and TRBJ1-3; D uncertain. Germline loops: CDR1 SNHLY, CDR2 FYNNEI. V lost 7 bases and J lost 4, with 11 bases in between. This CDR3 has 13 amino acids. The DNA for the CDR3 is TGTGCCAGCACGGAGGAGGCGGGAAACACCATATATTTT. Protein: CASTEEAGNTIYF.

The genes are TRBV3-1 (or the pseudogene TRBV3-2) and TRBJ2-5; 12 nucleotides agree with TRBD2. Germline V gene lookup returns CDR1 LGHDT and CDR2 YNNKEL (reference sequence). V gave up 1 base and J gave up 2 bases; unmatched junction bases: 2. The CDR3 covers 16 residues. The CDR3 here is CASSQGLAGGQETQYF. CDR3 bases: TGTGCCAGCAGCCAAGGGCTAGCGGGAGGGCAAGAGACCCAGTACTTC.

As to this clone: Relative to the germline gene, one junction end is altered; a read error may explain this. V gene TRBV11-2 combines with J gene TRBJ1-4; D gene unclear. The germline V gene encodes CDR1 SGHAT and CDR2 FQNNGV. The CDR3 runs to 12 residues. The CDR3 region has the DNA TGTGCCAGCAGCTTCGGGAATGCAAAACTGTTTTTT. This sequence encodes CASSFGNAKLFF.

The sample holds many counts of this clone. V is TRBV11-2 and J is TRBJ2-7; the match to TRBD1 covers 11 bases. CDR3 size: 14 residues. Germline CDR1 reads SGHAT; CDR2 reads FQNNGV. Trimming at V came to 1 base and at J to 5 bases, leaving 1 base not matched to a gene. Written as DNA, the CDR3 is TGTGCCAGCAGCTTAGGGACAGGGGGCCACGAGCAGTACTTC. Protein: CASSLGTGGHEQYF.

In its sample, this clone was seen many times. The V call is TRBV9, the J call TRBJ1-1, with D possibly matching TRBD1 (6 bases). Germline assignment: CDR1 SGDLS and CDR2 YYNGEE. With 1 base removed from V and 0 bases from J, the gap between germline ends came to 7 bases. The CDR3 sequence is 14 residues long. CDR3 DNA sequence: TGTGCCAGCAGCGTACAGGGGATGAACACTGAAGCTTTCTTT. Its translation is CASSVQGMNTEAFF.

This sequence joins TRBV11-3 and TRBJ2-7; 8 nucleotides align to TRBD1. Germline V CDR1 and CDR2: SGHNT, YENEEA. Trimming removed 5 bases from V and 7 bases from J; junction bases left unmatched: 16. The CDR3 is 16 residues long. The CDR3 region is CASSPNPGQGLVEQYF. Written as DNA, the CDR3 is TGTGCCAGCAGCCCAAATCCAGGACAGGGCTTGGTGGAGCAGTACTTC.

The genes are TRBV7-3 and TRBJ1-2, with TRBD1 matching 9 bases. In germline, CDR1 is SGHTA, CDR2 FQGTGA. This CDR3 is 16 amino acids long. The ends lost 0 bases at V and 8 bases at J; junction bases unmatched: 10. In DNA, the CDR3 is TGTGCCAGCAGCTTAACGGGACAGGGAATACGTGGCGGCTACACCTTC. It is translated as CASSLTGQGIRGGYTF.

The CDR3 DNA sequence: TGTGCCAGCAGCATCGGGACAGTTGGTCAGCCCCAGCATTTT. Translated: CASSIGTVGQPQHF. The rearrangement joins TRBV7-8 to TRBJ1-5; 7 bases are shared with TRBD1. Germline CDR1 is SGHVS and CDR2 is FQNEAQ. The trim removed 5 bases at V and 6 bases at J, leaving 7 bases unmatched. This CDR3 has 14 residues. The full variable domain, rest sourced from reference TRBV7-8 and TRBJ1-5, is GAGVSQSPRYKVAKRGQDVALRCDPISGHVSLFWYQQALGQGPEFLTYFQNEAQLDKSGLPSDRFFAERPEGSVSTLKIQRTQQEDSAVYLCASSIGTVGQPQHFGDGTRLSIL.

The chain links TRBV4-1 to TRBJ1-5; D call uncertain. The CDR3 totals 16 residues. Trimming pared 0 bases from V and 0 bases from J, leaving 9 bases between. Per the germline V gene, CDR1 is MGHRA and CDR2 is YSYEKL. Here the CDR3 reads CASSQERAYSNQPQHF. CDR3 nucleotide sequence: TGCGCCAGCAGCCAAGAGAGGGCATATAGCAATCAGCCCCAGCATTTT.

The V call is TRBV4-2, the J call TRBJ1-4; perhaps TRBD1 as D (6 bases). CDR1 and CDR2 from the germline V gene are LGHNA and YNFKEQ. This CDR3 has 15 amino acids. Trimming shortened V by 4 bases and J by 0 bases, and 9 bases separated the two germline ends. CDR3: CASSRRQATNEKLFF. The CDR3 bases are TGTGCCAGCAGCCGGCGACAGGCAACTAATGAAAAACTGTTTTTT.

CDR3 amino acids: CASSPRTGRTDTQYF. In DNA, the CDR3 is TGTGCCAGTAGTCCTCGGACAGGGAGGACAGATACGCAGTATTTT. The gene calls are TRBV19 and TRBJ2-3; 8 bases line up with TRBD1. CDR1 and CDR2 from the germline V gene are LNHDA and SQIVND (reference sequence). The ends lost 5 bases at V and 3 bases at J; junction bases unmatched: 7. The CDR3 has 15 residues.

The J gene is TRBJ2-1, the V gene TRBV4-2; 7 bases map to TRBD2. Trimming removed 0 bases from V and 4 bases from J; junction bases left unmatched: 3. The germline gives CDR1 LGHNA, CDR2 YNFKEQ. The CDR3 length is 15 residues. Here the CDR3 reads CASSQDLADYNEQFF. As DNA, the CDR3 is TGTGCCAGCAGCCAAGACCTAGCGGATTACAATGAGCAGTTCTTC.

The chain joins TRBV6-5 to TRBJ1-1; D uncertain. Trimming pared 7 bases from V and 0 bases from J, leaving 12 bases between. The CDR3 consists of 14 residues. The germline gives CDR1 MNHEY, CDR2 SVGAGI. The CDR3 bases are TGTGCCAGCAACCCCCGGAGCATGAACACTGAAGCTTTCTTT. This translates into CASNPRSMNTEAFF.

CDR3 loop: CASSQSGVGQPQHF. CDR3 DNA sequence: TGTGCCAGCAGCCAATCAGGGGTAGGTCAGCCCCAGCATTTT. The chain is built from TRBV3-1 (or the pseudogene TRBV3-2) and TRBJ1-5; tentatively, D is TRBD1 (6 bases). Germline CDR1 LGHDT, CDR2 YNNKEL (reference sequence). V was clipped by 2 bases and J by 6 bases, with 11 bases between them. The CDR3 runs 14 residues.